Listed below are T cell receptor beta chains from one sample, sequenced in a study of T-cell memory formation after mild COVID-19. A single record per CDR3 protein comes from TCRdb applying MiXCR to the 5' RACE reads. In the table there are 200,000 to 250,000 distinct CDR3 sequences, about 11% of which are singletons. Sequenced: PBMCs or a T cell subset sorted from them (not recorded which). The receptors were sampled from a man in his late teens or twenties who had mild COVID-19 (a few samples of this study predate the infection). Cell type and time point are not known. Both conserved end residues are part of each CDR3. D genes are given only for firm matches. Some rows mark clone size as missing; the rest say once, few, many or name a class of expanded clone.

few NA TRBJ1-5 TRBV28 CASRSEGPTSYSNQPQHF TGTGCCAGCAGATCCGAGGGACCGACCTCTTATAGCAATCAGCCCCAGCATTTT
NA TRBD1 TRBJ2-2 TRBV5-1 CASSTSTGSTGELFF TGCGCCAGCAGCACCTCGACAGGGAGCACCGGGGAGCTGTTTTTT
many NA TRBJ2-1 TRBV6-6 CASSPLGAMSEQFF TGTGCCAGCAGTCCACTAGGGGCCATGTCTGAGCAGTTCTTC
few TRBD1 TRBJ2-3 TRBV27 CVSRGLGTDTQYF TGTGTCAGCAGGGGGCTGGGCACAGATACGCAGTATTTT
NA NA TRBJ1-2 TRBV7-9 CASSQPGGHNYGYTF TGTGCCAGCAGCCAGCCGGGGGGGCACAACTATGGCTACACCTTC
NA TRBD1 TRBJ2-2 TRBV20-1 CSARPGTGRHTGELFF TGCAGTGCTAGACCCGGGACAGGGAGACACACCGGGGAGCTGTTTTTT
NA TRBD2 TRBJ2-5 TRBV29-1 CSLVTSGGARETQYF TGCAGCCTCGTGACTAGCGGGGGGGCAAGGGAGACCCAGTACTTC
NA NA TRBJ2-1 TRBV5-1 CASSPPDSYNEQFF TGCGCCAGCAGCCCTCCCGACAGTTACAATGAGCAGTTCTTC
NA NA TRBJ1-1 TRBV7-9 CASSLVGRHEEAFF TGTGCCAGCAGCTTAGTGGGAAGACATGAAGAAGCTTTCTTT
NA TRBD2 TRBJ2-1 TRBV7-8 CASNTPGTSGGNEQFF TGTGCCAGCAACACGCCCGGGACTAGCGGGGGTAATGAGCAGTTCTTC
many NA TRBJ2-3 TRBV11-2 CASCSGGDTQYF TGTGCCAGCTGCTCCGGCGGGGATACGCAGTATTTT
many NA TRBJ2-1 TRBV24-1 CATSGPGRRFYNEQFF TGTGCCACCAGTGGACCGGGACGGCGCTTCTACAATGAGCAGTTCTTC
few NA TRBJ2-3 TRBV29-1 CSVAEGVADTQYF TGCAGCGTTGCGGAGGGGGTCGCAGATACGCAGTATTTT
few NA TRBJ1-5 TRBV12-3/TRBV12-4 CASSFRQVQPQHF TGTGCCAGCAGTTTTCGACAGGTACAGCCCCAGCATTTT
NA TRBD1 TRBJ1-4 TRBV14 CASSRGQGEKLFF TGTGCCAGCAGCAGGGGACAGGGTGAAAAACTGTTTTTT
NA TRBD1 TRBJ1-6 TRBV2 CASGDRTGDSPLHF TGTGCCAGCGGGGACCGGACAGGGGATTCACCCCTCCACTTT
few TRBD2 TRBJ2-1 TRBV28 CASYSTSGIDNEQFF TGTGCCAGCTACTCGACTAGCGGGATAGACAATGAGCAGTTCTTC
NA NA TRBJ2-7 TRBV11-2 CASSSPVMQYF TGTGCCAGCAGCTCCCCCGTCATGCAGTACTTC
NA TRBD2 TRBJ2-3 TRBV3-1 CASSQASGGADTQYF TGTGCCAGCAGCCAAGCTAGCGGGGGGGCAGATACGCAGTATTTT
many TRBD1 TRBJ2-4 TRBV7-9 CASSLRQGLAKNIQYF TGTGCCAGCAGCTTAAGACAGGGGTTAGCCAAAAACATTCAGTACTTC
few NA TRBJ1-6 TRBV6-5 CASSYSGTSSYNSPLHF TGTGCCAGCAGTTACTCGGGAACGAGCTCCTATAATTCACCCCTCCACTTT
NA NA TRBJ2-1 TRBV12-3/TRBV12-4 CASSLARLDNEQFF TGTGCCAGCAGTTTAGCGCGTCTAGACAATGAGCAGTTCTTC
NA TRBD2 TRBJ2-3 TRBV18 CASSGDYLSTDTQYF TGTGCCAGCTCAGGGGACTACCTAAGCACAGATACGCAGTATTTT
few TRBD2 TRBJ2-3 TRBV7-9 CASSRITSGGTDTQYF TGTGCCAGCAGCAGAATCACTAGCGGGGGAACAGATACGCAGTATTTT
NA NA TRBJ2-5 TRBV9 CASSVGTTFETQYF TGTGCCAGCAGCGTAGGGACAACCTTCGAGACCCAGTACTTC
many NA TRBJ2-3 TRBV7-2 CASSLGHQDTQYF TGTGCCAGCAGCCTTGGACACCAAGATACGCAGTATTTT
NA TRBD1 TRBJ2-5 TRBV5-1 CASRPGTGWSETQYF TGCGCCAGCAGACCCGGGACAGGGTGGTCAGAGACCCAGTACTTC
NA TRBD1 TRBJ1-1 TRBV4-3 CASSRLGTGRTEAFF TGCGCCAGCAGCCGGCTCGGGACAGGGCGGACTGAAGCTTTCTTT
many NA TRBJ2-5 TRBV29-1 CSVEAGEKTQYF TGCAGCGTTGAGGCAGGAGAGAAGACCCAGTACTTC
few NA TRBJ2-1 TRBV7-2 CASSPREGEQFF TGTGCCAGCAGCCCACGAGAGGGGGAGCAGTTCTTC
many TRBD1 TRBJ2-3 TRBV28 CASSLMRGPSTDTQYF TGTGCCAGCAGTTTAATGAGGGGGCCTAGCACAGATACGCAGTATTTT
many NA TRBJ1-6 TRBV5-1 CASSFSRGNNSPLHF TGCGCCAGCAGCTTTTCCAGGGGTAATAATTCACCCCTCCACTTT
few NA TRBJ2-3 TRBV7-2 CASSTRQFTGDTQYF TGTGCCAGCAGCACGCGACAGTTCACCGGAGATACGCAGTATTTT
few NA TRBJ2-7 TRBV12-3/TRBV12-4 CASSRTEYEQYF TGTGCCAGCAGCCGTACAGAGTACGAGCAGTACTTC
few TRBD2 TRBJ2-1 TRBV11-2 CASSSGTSGARGQFF TGTGCCAGCAGCTCCGGGACTAGCGGGGCCCGAGGGCAGTTCTTC
once NA TRBJ2-1 TRBV6-5 CASARDAAYNEQFF TGTGCCAGCGCCCGGGACGCCGCCTACAATGAGCAGTTCTTC
NA NA TRBJ2-6 TRBV5-1 CASSLGQAIGGANVLTF TGCGCCAGCAGCTTGGGACAGGCTATCGGTGGGGCCAACGTCCTGACTTTC
NA NA TRBJ2-6 TRBV10-3 CAITDGAGANVLTF TGTGCCATCACGGATGGTGCTGGGGCCAACGTCCTGACTTTC
many TRBD1 TRBJ2-1 TRBV5-4 CASSLLRIGTGGYNEQFF TGTGCCAGCAGCTTGTTGAGAATCGGGACAGGGGGTTACAATGAGCAGTTCTTC
few TRBD1 TRBJ1-2 TRBV6-6 CASSSRQGARQGYTF TGTGCCAGCAGTTCCAGACAGGGGGCGCGGCAAGGCTACACCTTC
NA NA TRBJ2-1 TRBV10-1 CASSYTGTPNEQFF TGCGCCAGCAGTTATACCGGGACACCCAATGAGCAGTTCTTC
few NA TRBJ2-2 TRBV7-9 CASSLFSAGELFF TGTGCCAGCAGCTTATTCTCCGCGGGGGAGCTGTTTTTT
NA NA TRBJ1-1 TRBV5-1 CASSLWQGNTEAFF TGCGCCAGCAGCTTGTGGCAGGGGAACACTGAAGCTTTCTTT
NA NA TRBJ2-2 TRBV5-6 CASSLGARFATGELFF TGTGCCAGCAGCTTGGGAGCCCGGTTCGCAACCGGGGAGCTGTTTTTT
few NA TRBJ2-7 TRBV5-5 CASSLQGRYEQYF TGTGCCAGCAGCTTGCAGGGGAGGTACGAGCAGTACTTC
NA NA TRBJ1-2 TRBV5-1 CASSGISGQPQGGYTF TGCGCCAGCAGCGGCATAAGCGGACAGCCGCAAGGTGGCTACACCTTC
NA NA TRBJ2-7 TRBV7-9 CASSLSGKAYEQYF TGTGCCAGCAGCTTATCAGGGAAGGCCTACGAGCAGTACTTC
NA NA TRBJ2-3 TRBV7-9 CASSPRGTQYF TGTGCCAGCAGCCCTCGGGGTACGCAGTATTTT
few NA TRBJ1-5 TRBV2 CASSRGGRAWMGNQPQHF TGTGCCAGCAGTAGGGGAGGCAGGGCCTGGATGGGCAATCAGCCCCAGCATTTT